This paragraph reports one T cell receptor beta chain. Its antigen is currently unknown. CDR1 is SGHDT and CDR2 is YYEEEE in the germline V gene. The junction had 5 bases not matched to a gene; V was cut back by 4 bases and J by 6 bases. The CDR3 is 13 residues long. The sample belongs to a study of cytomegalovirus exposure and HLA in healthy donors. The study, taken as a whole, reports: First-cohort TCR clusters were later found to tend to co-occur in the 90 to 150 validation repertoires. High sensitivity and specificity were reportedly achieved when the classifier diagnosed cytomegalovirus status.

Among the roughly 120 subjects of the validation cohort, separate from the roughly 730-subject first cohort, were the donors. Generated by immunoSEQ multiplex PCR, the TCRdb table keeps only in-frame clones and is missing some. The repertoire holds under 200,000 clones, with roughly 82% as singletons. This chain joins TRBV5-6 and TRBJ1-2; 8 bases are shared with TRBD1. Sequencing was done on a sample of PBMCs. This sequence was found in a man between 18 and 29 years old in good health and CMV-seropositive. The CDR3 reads CASSPGTGHGYTF. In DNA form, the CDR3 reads TGTGCCAGCAGCCCCGGGACAGGCCATGGCTACACCTTC.